This T cell receptor beta chain originates from a study of tumor-infiltrating lymphocytes in primary liver carcinoma. As for the study in general: Ranging in age from 30 to 69 years, the patients were men and women.

CDR3 length: 14 residues. V was cut by 0 bases and J by 5 bases, with 11 bases left in between. Germline V gene data show CDR1 as SGHRS and CDR2 as YFSETQ. TCR beta cDNA was prepared out of approximately 500 ng total RNA by means of a constant-region primer. Slightly modified ARM-PCR with three nested multiplex PCR rounds yielded TCR beta libraries. The first two PCR rounds used TRBV1-TRBV30 forward primers with a C-beta reverse primer, 10 to 11 cycles each. TCRdb reprocessed the multiplex PCR reads via MiXCR and lists one record per CDR3 protein. The data show tens of thousands of distinct CDR3 sequences, around 70% seen once. Study-wide points: Blood had a significantly lower top-250-clone fraction than tumors did (p = 0.039). Only about 7.5-24% of top clones appeared in all five tumor regions.

This clonotype has ten or more counts. Its antigen is not identified. Each 20-30 mg portion of unsorted bulk tissue served as the source for co-extraction of RNA and DNA. For each tumor, five separate regions were sampled. The sequenced material came from liver tumor tissue from sampling region 1. Subset described: tumor region T1, superior pole. J is TRBJ2-5 and V is TRBV5-1; TRBD2 is a possible D gene (6 bases). The origin of this receptor is a man aged 35-49 years with primary liver carcinoma and hepatitis B virus infection. CDR3 DNA sequence: TGCGCCAGCAGCTTGGTCGGCGGGGACGAGACCCAGTACTTC. Protein sequence: CASSLVGGDETQYF. The full variable domain, in which reference TRBV5-1 and TRBJ2-5 provide the parts outside the CDR3, is KAGVTQTPRYLIKTRGQQVTLSCSPISGHRSVSWYQQTPGQGLQFLFEYFSETQRNKGNFPGRFSGRQFSNSRSEMNVSTLELGDSALYLCASSLVGGDETQYFGPGTRLLVL.